The subject of this entry is one TCR beta chain. The V end lost 2 bases, the J end lost 7 bases, and 9 bases lay between the germline ends. In germline, CDR1 is GTSNPN, CDR2 SVGIG (reference sequence). There are 12 residues in the CDR3. Every donor, a Caucasian adult, lived in Nashville, Tennessee. Splitting of CD4+ cells produced CD45RA+ naive and CD45RA-negative memory subsets. This entry is derived from a study of shared clonotypes between healthy human individuals. Once extracted for a subset, genomic DNA was divided evenly among several immunoSEQ plates. Each PCR replicate from the sorted subsets contained around 0.2 ug DNA, which is about 30,000 T cell genomes. Profiled with immunoSEQ multiplex PCR; TCRdb holds only in-frame clones, not every one. This sample has hundreds of thousands of clones, with roughly 78% found just once.

The specimen was memory CD4+ T cells sorted from blood. Sample subset: CD45RA-negative fraction. The chain joins TRBV30 to TRBJ1-5; TRBD1 might be the D (5 bases). This sequence originates from a woman in her thirties in good health. CDR3 loop: CAWSSGSQPQHF. As DNA, the CDR3 is TGTGCCTGGAGTTCAGGGTCCCAGCCCCAGCATTTT.